This is a list of T cell receptor beta chains from one sample in a study of Graves' ophthalmopathy and Graves' hyperthyroidism. TCRdb independently ran MiXCR on the multiplex PCR reads; one entry per CDR3 protein. Altogether around 400,000 distinct CDR3 sequences are present, more than 20% being singletons, with the ten largest covering roughly 3%. The sample comprised peripheral blood. These receptor sequences come from a woman under 30 with stable Graves' hyperthyroidism. Each CDR3 is given with its conserved first and last residue.

J: TRBJ1-1
length: 12
V: TRBV30
CDR3: CAWSLMNTEAFF

J: TRBJ1-2
length: 16
V: TRBV14
CDR3: CASSQDGDRKYYGYTF

J: TRBJ1-1
length: 14
V: TRBV12-3/TRBV12-4
CDR3: CASSSHGGGTEAFF

J: TRBJ2-7
length: 14
V: TRBV12-3/TRBV12-4
CDR3: CASSYEAGTYEQYF

J: TRBJ2-2
length: 16
V: TRBV2
CDR3: CASSEDGLAGTGELFF

J: TRBJ1-3
length: 15
V: TRBV6-4
CDR3: CASSRRADAGNTIYF

J: TRBJ1-5
length: 14
V: TRBV6-5
CDR3: CASSYDSSLGPQHF

J: TRBJ1-6
length: 18
V: TRBV18
CDR3: CASSPSVLTGKYNSPLHF

J: TRBJ2-7
length: 14
V: TRBV7-9
CDR3: CASSLLGTQDEQYF

J: TRBJ2-7
length: 15
V: TRBV28
CDR3: CASRLGTGIIGEQYF

J: TRBJ2-5
length: 15
V: TRBV20-1
CDR3: CSARRSGGRQETQYF

J: TRBJ1-2
length: 15
V: TRBV7-2
CDR3: CASSLGVGPNYGYTF

J: TRBJ2-7
length: 13
V: TRBV5-5
CDR3: CASSLDGGYEQYF

J: TRBJ1-1
length: 14
V: TRBV29-1
CDR3: CSAYAGTGRTEAFF

J: TRBJ1-1
length: 14
V: TRBV19
CDR3: CASARGGLDTEAFF

J: TRBJ1-1
length: 16
V: TRBV15
CDR3: CATGQGRVGPNTEAFF

J: TRBJ2-7
length: 15
V: TRBV6-1
CDR3: CASRPGQGLAYEQYF

J: TRBJ2-7
length: 15
V: TRBV5-1
CDR3: CASSPPGLAAYEQYF

J: TRBJ2-3
length: 11
V: TRBV6-1
CDR3: CASSTTDTQYF

J: TRBJ1-5
length: 15
V: TRBV2
CDR3: CASSPGQGFNQPQHF

J: TRBJ2-5
length: 15
V: TRBV11-2
CDR3: CASSLTEGAKKTQYF

J: TRBJ1-1
length: 15
V: TRBV4-3
CDR3: CASSQYRGLNTEAFF

J: TRBJ2-7
length: 13
V: TRBV20-1
CDR3: CSASSPEKDEQYF

J: TRBJ2-2
length: 13
V: TRBV20-1
CDR3: CSARLAGTGELFF

J: TRBJ2-7
length: 16
V: TRBV4-3
CDR3: CASSQDHAGGSYEQYF

J: TRBJ2-7
length: 13
V: TRBV11-2
CDR3: CASSLNLGYEQYF

J: TRBJ1-5
length: 16
V: TRBV28
CDR3: CASSPMGGTVLQPQHF

J: TRBJ1-2
length: 15
V: TRBV25-1
CDR3: CASSGRWGLNYGYTF